This is a list of T cell receptor beta chains from one sample in a study of T cell repertoires in cytomegalovirus infection. Their target antigens are unknown. Via MiXCR, TCRdb re-called the reads, giving one row per CDR3 protein. Here the sample spans roughly 920,000 distinct CDR3 sequences, roughly a third being singletons. This sample comprised cultured CD8+ T cells from PBMCs, obtained from culture after CMV antigen stimulation. Receptor source: a human donor in good health (CMV status not recorded). Some clones in this sample may be carry-over from other donors' samples. Both conserved end residues are part of each CDR3. Each record gives: clone size, J gene, D gene, V gene, CDR3 DNA, CDR3 protein. A D gene is named only where the DNA matches it firmly. Rows give clone size only sometimes, using once, few, many, or a class for an expanded clone.

- TRBJ1-5 - TRBV6-6 TGTGCCAGCAGTTACCAAGACATTAGCAATCAGCCCCAGCATTTT CASSYQDISNQPQHF
many TRBJ1-1 - TRBV7-9 TGTGCCAGCAGCCCTGAGCCAATCGATTTGAACACTGAAGCTTTCTTT CASSPEPIDLNTEAFF
few TRBJ1-5 TRBD1 TRBV7-6 TGTGCCAGCAGCGACAGGGGCGGCAATCAGCCCCAGCATTTT CASSDRGGNQPQHF
- TRBJ1-5 TRBD1 TRBV25-1 TGTGCCAGCAGTGGACCGGGACAGGGGAATCAGCCCCAGCATTTT CASSGPGQGNQPQHF
- TRBJ1-6 - TRBV12-5 TGTGCTAGTGCCCTGACAGCCGAAAATTCACCCCTCCACTTT CASALTAENSPLHF
- TRBJ1-2 - TRBV2 TGTGCCAGCAGGATCGACACGGGCTACACCTTC CASRIDTGYTF
- TRBJ1-1 - TRBV4-2 TGTGCCAGCAGCCCCCCGACAGAAGACACTGAAGCTTTCTTT CASSPPTEDTEAFF
many TRBJ2-3 TRBD2 TRBV7-2 TGTGCCAGCAGCTGGATATGGGCTAGCGGGGGTACGGATACGCAGTATTTT CASSWIWASGGTDTQYF
few TRBJ1-6 - TRBV27 TGTGCCAGCAGTCTGGTCGGGGGAAATACGAGATCACCCCTCCACTTT CASSLVGGNTRSPLHF
- TRBJ2-1 - TRBV2 TGTGCCAGCAGTGATGGAAACGAAAATGAGCAGTTCTTC CASSDGNENEQFF
many TRBJ1-5 TRBD1 TRBV27 TGTGCCAGCAGTTCCCTCGTAAAGGGGGCCGAAGAGGCCCAGCATTTT CASSSLVKGAEEAQHF
- TRBJ2-3 TRBD2 TRBV20-1 TGCAGTGCTAGCCCCCCTAGCGGCCCCACAGATACGCAGTATTTT CSASPPSGPTDTQYF
few TRBJ1-1 - TRBV15 TGTGCCACCAGCCTGCCGCGGGGCCAGAACACTGAAGCTTTCTTT CATSLPRGQNTEAFF
- TRBJ2-1 TRBD2 TRBV9 TGTGCCAGCACCGCCCGGGGGGGTGAGCAGTTCTTC CASTARGGEQFF
few TRBJ2-1 - TRBV6-1 TGTGCCAGCACCAAACTGGGGAGTTACAATGAGCAGTTCTTC CASTKLGSYNEQFF
many TRBJ2-3 - TRBV7-9 TGTGCCAGCAGCTTTTTGGCAGATACGCAGTATTTT CASSFLADTQYF
- TRBJ2-2 TRBD2 TRBV7-9 TGTGCCAGCAGCTACGGGGGAGGGAGCACCGGGGAGCTGTTTTTT CASSYGGGSTGELFF
many TRBJ1-1 - TRBV7-8 TGTGCCAGCAGCTCCCGGGAGGATTGGAACACTGAAGCTTTCTTT CASSSREDWNTEAFF
few TRBJ1-2 - TRBV6-4 TGTGCCAGCAGTGACTCGGGGGGGAGAGGTGGCTACACCTTC CASSDSGGRGGYTF
many TRBJ2-2 - TRBV7-2 TGTGCCAGCAGCTTAGCAGTAGCCACCGGGGAGCTGTTTTTT CASSLAVATGELFF
few TRBJ1-1 - TRBV2 TGTGCCATGCCATCGGGGGGACACCGCCTTGAAGCTTTCTTT CAMPSGGHRLEAFF
- TRBJ2-7 - TRBV27 TGTGCCAGCAGTGGGGGTCCTTACACCTACGAGCAGTACTTC CASSGGPYTYEQYF
- TRBJ1-2 - TRBV6-1 TGTGCCAGCAGCCGCATCCAGGGAGAGGGCTACACCTTC CASSRIQGEGYTF
few TRBJ2-1 - TRBV6-2/TRBV6-3 TGTGCCAGCAGTTACACGGGGAACTACAATGAGCAGTTCTTC CASSYTGNYNEQFF
- TRBJ1-1 - TRBV29-1 TGCAGCGTTCAGATATCCACAGGGACCATGAACACTGAAGCTTTCTTT CSVQISTGTMNTEAFF
- TRBJ2-3 TRBD2 TRBV6-1 TGTGCCAGCAGAGTTAGCGGGGAGAGCACAGATACGCAGTATTTT CASRVSGESTDTQYF
few TRBJ2-4 TRBD1 TRBV11-2 TGTGCCAGCAGCCTGGGGGACAGCCCTAAGTACTTC CASSLGDSPKYF
few TRBJ1-5 TRBD1 TRBV4-1 TGCGCCAGCAGCCAAGGACAGGGGGCAAAGCCAGAGCCCCAGCATTTT CASSQGQGAKPEPQHF
- TRBJ1-5 - TRBV7-2 TGTGCCAGCAGCTTAGAACAGGGACAGCCCCAGCATTTT CASSLEQGQPQHF
- TRBJ2-1 - TRBV29-1 TGCAGCGTTGATGGGACGGCTTACAATGAGCAGTTCTTC CSVDGTAYNEQFF
few TRBJ2-5 TRBD2 TRBV7-9 TGTGCCAGCAGCATCGCGGGGGGCCAAGAGACCCAGTACTTC CASSIAGGQETQYF
- TRBJ1-2 TRBD1 TRBV6-5 TGTGCCAGCAGTTTATCAAAACAGGGGCATTACTATGGCTACACCTTC CASSLSKQGHYYGYTF
few TRBJ2-3 - TRBV7-3 TGTGCCAGCAGCCGATACGGGGGTAGCACAGATACGCAGTATTTT CASSRYGGSTDTQYF
few TRBJ1-5 - TRBV12-3/TRBV12-4 TGTGCCAGCAGTTTCAGCATCCCCGGTGACCAGCCCCAGCATTTT CASSFSIPGDQPQHF
- TRBJ2-1 TRBD1 TRBV24-1 TGTGCCACCAGTGATTTGCCTTCGACAGGGCCCCACAATGAGCAGTTCTTC CATSDLPSTGPHNEQFF